Listed below are T cell receptor beta chains from one sample, sequenced in a study of cytomegalovirus exposure and HLA in healthy donors. TCRdb keeps only in-frame clones here, not all; method: immunoSEQ multiplex PCR. The data hold about 93,000 clones, with around 76% observed a single time. Material: PBMCs. These receptors were taken from a young man in good health and CMV-seronegative. Each CDR3 is given without its conserved first and last residue.

cdr3_length j_call v_call cdr3_aa
13 TRBJ1-2 TRBV19 ASSIAGAGNYGYT
14 TRBJ2-5 TRBV27 ASSPTPLGGGETQY
11 TRBJ2-5 TRBV6-1 ASSGTAKETQY
10 TRBJ2-7 TRBV5-6 ASSSNRRRQY
12 TRBJ1-1 TRBV7-9 ASSLEGANTEAF
12 TRBJ1-2 TRBV5-1 ASSLAGGRYGYT
13 TRBJ1-2 TRBV7-6 ASSPRTDPYYGYT
11 TRBJ1-1 TRBV7-9 ATGGRPNTEAF
12 TRBJ1-1 TRBV29-1 SGGGTNLNTEAF
13 TRBJ2-1 TRBV5-1 ASSLEIAPYNEQF
12 TRBJ1-1 TRBV6-5 ASSYGQGSTEAF
15 TRBJ1-2 TRBV10-3 AISEIGTGGLGYGYT
9 TRBJ2-4 TRBV2 ASRPGGLQY
12 TRBJ1-2 TRBV18 ASSPRQGQGGYT
13 TRBJ1-5 TRBV19 ASSIGGTGGQPQH
12 TRBJ1-1 TRBV11-3 ASSLRGQNTEAF
14 TRBJ2-1 TRBV27 ASSPSVASGGNEQF
13 TRBJ2-1 TRBV5-1 ASSLGQGAVNEQF
11 TRBJ2-5 TRBV5-1 ASSLGSQETQY
12 TRBJ1-2 TRBV5-6 ASSLTNRAFGYT
14 TRBJ2-1 TRBV9 ASSATSGRAYNEQF
14 TRBJ1-2 TRBV4-3 ASSQDRRQGFYGYT
15 TRBJ1-1 TRBV7-9 ASSLGLRGKEGTEAF
13 TRBJ2-3 TRBV11-3 ASSIQGARTDTQY
10 TRBJ1-1 TRBV9 ASSGNRGEAF
13 TRBJ1-6 TRBV2 ASSESGTGVSPLH
16 TRBJ1-5 TRBV21-1 ASSKVRQGDQKNQPQH
12 TRBJ1-3 TRBV5-1 ASSSSFAGNTIY
16 TRBJ1-6 TRBV7-9 ASSLGTGGSAYNSPLH
13 TRBJ2-2 TRBV12-5 ASGFGGKNTGELF
10 TRBJ1-1 TRBV5-5 ASSFDLPEAF